This TCR beta chain emerged from a study of blood T cell repertoires in COVID-19. About the study: Samples of COVID-19 (acute and convalescent) were obtained from the United States, Italy and Spain. The cDNA or gDNA used as material had been derived from T cells, B-cell-depleted T cells, or PBMCs.

Germline V gives CDR1 SEHNR, CDR2 FQNEAQ (reference sequence). Trimming left V 5 bases short and J 5 bases short, with 21 bases between. There are 16 residues in the CDR3. How the authors handled the data: It was from reference gene primer amplification that nucleated cell counts were estimated. Using immunoSEQ multiplex PCR, the repertoire was profiled, and TCRdb retains in-frame clones only, with some absent. The V and J calls and clone size were taken over from that table, and D and trimming were inferred from the DNA. The profile shows nearly 110,000 clones, roughly nine tenths of them singletons.

The sequence came from a man in his forties or fifties with active or convalescent COVID-19. The sample was peripheral blood. The V and J genes are TRBV7-9 and TRBJ1-2; perhaps TRBD1 as D (5 bases). This chain's CDR3 is CASSLNRQTTSYGYTF. CDR3 DNA: TGTGCCAGCAGCCTAAATAGACAGACAACGAGTTATGGCTACACCTTC.